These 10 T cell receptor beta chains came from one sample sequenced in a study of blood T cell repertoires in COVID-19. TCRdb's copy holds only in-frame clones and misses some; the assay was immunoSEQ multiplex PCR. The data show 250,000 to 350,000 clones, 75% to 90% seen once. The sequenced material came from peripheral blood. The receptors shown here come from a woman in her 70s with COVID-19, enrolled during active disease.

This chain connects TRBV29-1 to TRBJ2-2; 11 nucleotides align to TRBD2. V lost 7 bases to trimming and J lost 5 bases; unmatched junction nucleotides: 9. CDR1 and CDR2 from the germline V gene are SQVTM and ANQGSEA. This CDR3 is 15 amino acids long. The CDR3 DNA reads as TGCAGCGCCAATATAGCGGGGGGGCCGACCGGGGAGCTGTTTTTT. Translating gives CSANIAGGPTGELFF.

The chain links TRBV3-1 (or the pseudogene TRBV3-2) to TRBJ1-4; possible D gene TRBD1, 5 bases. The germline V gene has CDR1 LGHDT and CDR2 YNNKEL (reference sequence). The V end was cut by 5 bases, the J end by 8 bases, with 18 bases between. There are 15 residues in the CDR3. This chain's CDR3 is CASSAGPQAPEKLFF. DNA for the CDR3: TGTGCCAGCAGCGCAGGGCCACAGGCCCCGGAAAAACTGTTTTTT.

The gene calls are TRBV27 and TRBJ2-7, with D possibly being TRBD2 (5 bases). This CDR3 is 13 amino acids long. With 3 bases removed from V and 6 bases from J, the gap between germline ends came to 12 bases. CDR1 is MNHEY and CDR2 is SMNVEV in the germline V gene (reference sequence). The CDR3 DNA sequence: TGTGCCAGCAGTTTGCCAGGAGGAAGCGAGCAGTACTTC. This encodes CASSLPGGSEQYF.

Written as DNA, the CDR3 is TGTGCCAGCAGCCTGGGCACAGAGATCTACGAGCAGTACTTC. The encoded protein is CASSLGTEIYEQYF. The chain is built from TRBV5-6 and TRBJ2-7, with D uncertain. The germline V gene encodes CDR1 SGHDT and CDR2 YYEEEE. V lost 4 bases and J lost 3, with 14 bases in between. The CDR3 has 14 amino acids. Supplemented by reference TRBV5-6 and TRBJ2-7, the full variable domain reads DAGVTQSPTHLIKTRGQQVTLRCSPKSGHDTVSWYQQALGQGPQFIFQYYEEEERQRGNFPDRFSGHQFPNYSSELNVNALLLGDSALYLCASSLGTEIYEQYFGPGTRLTVT.

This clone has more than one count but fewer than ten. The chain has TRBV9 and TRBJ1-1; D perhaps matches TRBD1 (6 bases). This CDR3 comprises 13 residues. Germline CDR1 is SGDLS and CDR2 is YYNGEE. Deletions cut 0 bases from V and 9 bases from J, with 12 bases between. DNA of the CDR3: TGTGCCAGCAGCGTAGTTAGGGACACCCAAGCTTTCTTT. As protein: CASSVVRDTQAFF.

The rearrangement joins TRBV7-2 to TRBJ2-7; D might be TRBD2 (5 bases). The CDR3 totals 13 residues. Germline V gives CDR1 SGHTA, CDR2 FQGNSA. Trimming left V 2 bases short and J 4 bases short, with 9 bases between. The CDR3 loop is CASSLSRGYEQYF. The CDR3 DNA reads TGTGCCAGCAGCTTATCCCGGGGATACGAGCAGTACTTC.

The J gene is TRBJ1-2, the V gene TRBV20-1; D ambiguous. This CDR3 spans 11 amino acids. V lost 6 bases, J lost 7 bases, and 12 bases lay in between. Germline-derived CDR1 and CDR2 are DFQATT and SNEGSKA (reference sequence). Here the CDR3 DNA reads TGCAGTGCCCGCGGGGTTACTGGCTACACCTTC. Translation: CSARGVTGYTF.

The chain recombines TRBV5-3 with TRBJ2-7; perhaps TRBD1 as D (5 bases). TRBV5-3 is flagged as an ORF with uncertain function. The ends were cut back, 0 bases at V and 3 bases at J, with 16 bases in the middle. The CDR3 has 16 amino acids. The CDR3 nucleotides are TGTGCCAGAAGCTTGGACAGGTCCCCAAAGGACTACGAGCAGTACTTC. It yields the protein CARSLDRSPKDYEQYF.

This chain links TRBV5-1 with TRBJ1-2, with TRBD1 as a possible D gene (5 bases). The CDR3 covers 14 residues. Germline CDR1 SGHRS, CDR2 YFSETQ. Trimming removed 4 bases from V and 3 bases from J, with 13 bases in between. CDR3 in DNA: TGCGCCAGCAGCCCCGCGTGGGGCTACTATGGCTACACCTTC. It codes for CASSPAWGYYGYTF.

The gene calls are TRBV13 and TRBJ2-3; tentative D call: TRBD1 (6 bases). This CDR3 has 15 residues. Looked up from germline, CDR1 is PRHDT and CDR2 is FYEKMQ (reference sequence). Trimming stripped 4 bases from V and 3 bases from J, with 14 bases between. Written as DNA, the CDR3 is TGTGCCAGCAGCTCACGTACAGGGTTGACAGATACGCAGTATTTT. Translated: CASSSRTGLTDTQYF.